The clone carrying this TCR beta chain was recorded a few times. The record originates from a study of human T cells and chemical hapten exposure. Each CDR3 protein is one row after TCRdb ran MiXCR on the RACE reads. The table has tens of thousands of distinct CDR3 sequences, less than 8.5% seen once. The time point here: patch test 2, 6 weeks after DPC sensitization. Treatment: therapeutic diphenylcyclopropenone sensitization with weekly scalp DPC. This CDR3 spans 16 amino acids. Germline assignment: CDR1 SGDLS and CDR2 YYNGEE. J lost 4 bases, V lost 4 bases, and 9 bases had no gene match. The source is a woman in her 30s with alopecia areata. Some clones in this sample may be carry-over from other donors' samples. This sample comprised whole blood, obtained in connection with sensitization to the hapten diphenylcyclopropenone (DPC). This sequence joins TRBV9 and TRBJ2-1; 9 bases map to TRBD2. CDR3 DNA sequence: TGTGCCAGCAGCAGGACGTTTGCGGGGGGGTACAATGAGCAGTTCTTC. As protein: CASSRTFAGGYNEQFF.